The present entry profiles one T cell receptor (beta chain) with its context. Its antigen is currently unknown. CD45RO/CCR7/CD25/CD127/CD95/CD27 staining was used to isolate CD4+ naive, central memory, regulatory and stem cell-like memory cells by sorting. Purity of each sorted population was above 95%. The data belong to a study of beta chain features in type 1 diabetes. Background on the study: Sorted cells numbering some 110 million were examined across all samples. Study-level findings and limits: People with Type 1 diabetes carried modestly yet significantly shorter TCRB CDR3s in all four CD4+ subsets.

Germline V gene lookup returns CDR1 KGHSY and CDR2 FQNENV. V lost 2 bases to trimming and J lost 11 bases, with 18 bases between them. CDR3 length equals 15 residues. Expressed TCRB transcripts got sequenced, as all isolated RNA was reverse transcribed. Sequenced naive, central memory and regulatory T cell samples produced an average of about 3.57 million reads. Here immunoSEQ multiplex PCR was the method, and the copy in TCRdb shows in-frame clones only, minus some. The sample has hundreds of thousands of clones; around an eighth are singletons. The TCR originated in a man aged 25-45 years with type 1 diabetes. Source material: naive CD4+ T cells from blood. This sequence joins TRBV16 and TRBJ1-4, with D possibly matching TRBD1 (5 bases). CDR3 sequence: CASSQIGRGHLKLFF. Written as DNA, the CDR3 is TGTGCCAGCAGCCAAATCGGCCGAGGACATTTGAAACTGTTTTTT.